A selection of T cell receptor beta chains follows, all from one sample in a study of blood T cell repertoires in COVID-19. The table came from immunoSEQ multiplex PCR; TCRdb's copy has only in-frame clones and leaves some out. The sample contains over 55,000 clones, 65% to 90% of which appear only once. Sequencing was performed on peripheral blood. The receptor source for this set is a man aged 50-59 years with COVID-19, enrolled during active disease. Each CDR3 is given with its conserved first and last residue. The D gene is left open where the match is weak. Rows may omit the clone size; those that give it use once, few, many or a size class.

-,TRBJ2-2,TRBV28,TRBD1,CASSSRTGLDTGELFF,TGTGCCAGCAGTTCTCGGACAGGGTTGGACACCGGGGAGCTGTTTTTT
-,TRBJ1-1,TRBV18,TRBD1,CASSPLTGAQGMNTEAFF,TGTGCCAGCTCACCGTTGACAGGGGCCCAGGGAATGAACACTGAAGCTTTCTTT
-,TRBJ2-7,TRBV6-1,-,CASSEGLGQIYEQYF,TGTGCCAGCAGTGAAGGGCTTGGGCAGATATACGAGCAGTACTTC
-,TRBJ2-7,TRBV30,TRBD2,CAWSVGSGSRGEQYF,TGTGCCTGGAGTGTAGGTAGCGGGAGTAGAGGCGAGCAGTACTTC
-,TRBJ2-5,TRBV4-2,-,CASSQDLGALETQYF,TGTGCCAGCAGCCAAGATCTAGGGGCATTGGAGACCCAGTACTTC
-,TRBJ2-1,TRBV6-5,TRBD2,CASSFTSGSVVEQFF,TGTGCCAGCAGTTTCACTAGCGGGAGCGTCGTTGAGCAGTTCTTC
-,TRBJ1-1,TRBV11-2,-,CASSKQGLNTEAFF,TGTGCCAGCAGCAAACAGGGACTAAACACTGAAGCTTTCTTT
few,TRBJ2-6,TRBV28,-,CASSPGAGSLSGANVLTF,TGTGCCAGCAGTCCTGGGGCAGGGTCTTTGTCTGGGGCCAACGTCCTGACTTTC
-,TRBJ2-2,TRBV2,TRBD2,CASRAAGRTGELFF,TGTGCCAGCAGAGCAGCGGGAAGGACCGGGGAGCTGTTTTTT
-,TRBJ2-7,TRBV28,-,CASVSDRRGPTYEQYF,TGTGCCAGCGTCTCGGACCGCAGGGGCCCCACTTACGAGCAGTACTTC
few,TRBJ2-3,TRBV7-2,-,CASSLATGSTDTQYF,TGTGCCAGCAGCTTAGCCACAGGAAGCACAGATACGCAGTATTTT
-,TRBJ1-2,TRBV5-4,TRBD1,CASSLGQGTYGYTF,TGTGCCAGCAGCTTGGGACAGGGAACCTATGGCTACACCTTC
-,TRBJ1-4,TRBV6-5,-,CASSNGAGRREKLFF,TGTGCCAGCAGTAACGGGGCAGGGAGGCGAGAAAAACTGTTTTTT
-,TRBJ2-5,TRBV3-1/TRBV3-2,TRBD2,CASSPRTSGSPSQETQYF,TGTGCCAGCAGCCCACGGACTAGCGGGAGCCCATCCCAAGAGACCCAGTACTTC
-,TRBJ1-2,TRBV29-1,-,CSVDRSGYGYTF,TGCAGCGTTGACAGGAGCGGCTATGGCTACACCTTC
-,TRBJ1-6,TRBV30,-,CAWSVIAGTVNSPLHF,TGTGCCTGGAGTGTTATAGCGGGTACGGTCAATTCACCCCTCCACTTT
-,TRBJ1-6,TRBV14,-,CASSQRGGQGASPLHF,TGTGCCAGCAGCCAAAGGGGGGGGCAGGGAGCGTCACCCCTCCACTTT
once,TRBJ2-7,TRBV28,-,CASSLSGSGSYEQYF,TGTGCCAGCAGTTTATCGGGTAGCGGCTCCTACGAGCAGTACTTC
few,TRBJ2-1,TRBV30,-,CAWDDSSSYNEQFF,TGTGCCTGGGATGACTCGAGCTCCTACAATGAGCAGTTCTTC
few,TRBJ1-1,TRBV6-4,TRBD1,CARQTGGVESEAFF,TGTGCCAGACAAACAGGGGGCGTTGAGTCTGAAGCTTTCTTT
-,TRBJ1-4,TRBV28,TRBD1,CASSSDRGRMATNEKLFF,TGTGCCAGCAGTTCCGACAGGGGAAGGATGGCAACTAATGAAAAACTGTTTTTT
-,TRBJ2-2,TRBV7-6,-,CASSLGGLLDYTGELFF,TGTGCCAGCAGCTTAGGGGGACTGCTTGATTACACCGGGGAGCTGTTTTTT
few,TRBJ2-1,TRBV11-2,TRBD2,CASSLERTSLGEQFF,TGTGCCAGCAGCTTAGAACGGACTAGCCTTGGTGAGCAGTTCTTC
-,TRBJ1-1,TRBV9,-,CASSPIQNTEAFF,TGTGCCAGCAGCCCCATCCAAAACACTGAAGCTTTCTTT
-,TRBJ1-2,TRBV28,TRBD1,CAIERGQSNYGYTF,TGTGCCATAGAGAGGGGACAGAGTAACTATGGCTACACCTTC
-,TRBJ2-1,TRBV15,-,CATSRAYNEQFF,TGTGCCACCAGCAGAGCATACAATGAGCAGTTCTTC
few,TRBJ2-5,TRBV4-3,-,CASSQGQGMGETQYF,TGCGCCAGCAGCCAAGGGCAGGGTATGGGAGAGACCCAGTACTTC
few,TRBJ1-1,TRBV6-5,-,CASSYSRGGTEAFF,TGTGCCAGCAGTTACTCCCGGGGTGGCACTGAAGCTTTCTTT
once,TRBJ1-5,TRBV6-2/TRBV6-3,TRBD1,CASSSDRGSNQPQHF,TGTGCCAGCAGTTCGGACAGGGGGAGCAATCAGCCCCAGCATTTT
-,TRBJ2-7,TRBV27,TRBD2,CASSLYPSGRGEQYF,TGTGCCAGCAGTCTATACCCTAGCGGGAGAGGCGAGCAGTACTTC
once,TRBJ1-2,TRBV28,-,CASTSGAGYTF,TGTGCCAGCACCTCTGGGGCTGGCTACACCTTC
once,TRBJ2-3,TRBV7-2,-,CALRGVGFSTDTQYF,TGTGCCCTCCGGGGAGTTGGATTTAGCACAGATACGCAGTATTTT
-,TRBJ1-1,TRBV10-1,TRBD1,CASRGTGDTEAFF,TGCGCCAGCAGAGGGACAGGGGACACTGAAGCTTTCTTT